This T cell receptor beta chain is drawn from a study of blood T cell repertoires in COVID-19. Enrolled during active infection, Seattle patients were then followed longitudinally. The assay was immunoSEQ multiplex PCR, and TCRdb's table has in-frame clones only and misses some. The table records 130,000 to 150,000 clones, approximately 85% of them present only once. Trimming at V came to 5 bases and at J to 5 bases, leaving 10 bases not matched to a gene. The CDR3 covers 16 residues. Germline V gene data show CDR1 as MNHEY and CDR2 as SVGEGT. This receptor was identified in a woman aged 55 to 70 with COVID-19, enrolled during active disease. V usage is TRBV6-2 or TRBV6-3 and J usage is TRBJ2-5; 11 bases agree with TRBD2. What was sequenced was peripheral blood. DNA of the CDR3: TGTGCCAGCAGTACCATAGCGGGGGGGCCGATGGAGACCCAGTACTTC. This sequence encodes CASSTIAGGPMETQYF.